This T cell receptor beta chain is drawn from a study of T cell changes during pregnancy in multiple sclerosis. This CDR3 has 13 amino acids. Germline-derived CDR1 and CDR2 are MNHEY and SMNVEV (reference sequence). Trimming shortened V by 1 base and J by 5 bases, and 6 bases separated the two germline ends. Sequenced by immunoSEQ multiplex PCR; TCRdb stores in-frame clones only, minus some. Altogether 45,000 or so clones are present, about 90% being singletons, with the ten largest covering around 9.2%. The sample was CD8+ T cells from peripheral blood mononuclear cells, taken after pregnancy. The chain carries TRBV27 and TRBJ2-1; D uncertain. The receptor's source is a female donor with multiple sclerosis, enrolled in a pregnancy study. CDR3 amino acids: CASSLLSHNEQFF. As DNA, the CDR3 is TGTGCCAGCAGTTTATTATCCCACAATGAGCAGTTCTTC.